This T cell receptor beta chain was sequenced for a study of T cell changes during pregnancy in multiple sclerosis. Assay used: immunoSEQ multiplex PCR; TCRdb lists only in-frame clones, some missing. The table includes 75,000 to 90,000 clones, about 92% detected once. The CDR3 loop spans 15 amino acids. After removal of 5 bases from V and 5 bases from J, the junction contained 6 bases not matched to a gene. Germline V lookup: CDR1 SGHAT, CDR2 FQNNGV. The receptor's source is a female donor with multiple sclerosis, enrolled in a pregnancy study. Sequencing was performed on CD4+ T cells from peripheral blood mononuclear cells, taken before pregnancy. V usage is TRBV11-2 and J usage is TRBJ2-7; TRBD2 matches at 13 bases. The CDR3 region has the DNA TGTGCCAGCAGCATACTAGCGGGAGGGCTGGACGAGCAGTACTTC. Protein product: CASSILAGGLDEQYF.